Presented here are 29 T cell receptor beta chains from one specimen sequenced in a study of T-cell memory formation after mild COVID-19. In TCRdb, the 5' RACE reads were re-called with MiXCR into one record per CDR3 protein. The sample has approximately 480,000 distinct CDR3 sequences; 15% to 20% are singletons. Sequencing input: PBMCs or a T cell subset sorted from them (not recorded which). These TCRs come from an adult woman who had mild COVID-19 (a few samples of this study predate the infection). Cell type and time point are not known.

This chain joins TRBV27 and TRBJ2-3; 7 bases agree with TRBD2. The CDR3 spans 14 residues. Germline values: CDR1 MNHEY, CDR2 SMNVEV (reference sequence). V trimming: 6 bases; J trimming: 2 bases; junction bases outside the gene matches: 5. The CDR3 DNA reads TGTGCCAGCAGCAGCGGGATGAACACAGATACGCAGTATTTT. This codes for CASSSGMNTDTQYF.

V and J are TRBV24-1 and TRBJ2-7; tentatively, D is TRBD2 (5 bases). Germline V gene data show CDR1 as KGHDR and CDR2 as SFDVKD. CDR3 size: 14 residues. The V end was cut by 2 bases, the J end by 2 bases, with 9 bases between. The chain's CDR3 is CATSDWRVAYEQYF. The CDR3 nucleotides are TGTGCCACCAGTGATTGGCGGGTAGCCTACGAGCAGTACTTC.

This clonotype was seen repeatedly, ten times or more. V gene TRBV5-1 combines with J gene TRBJ1-2, with D unresolved. CDR1 and CDR2 (germline): SGHRS, YFSETQ. The CDR3 runs 12 residues. V was clipped by 2 bases and J by 6 bases, with 8 bases between them. DNA of the CDR3: TGCGCCAGCAGCTTCACTGGAAATGGCTACACCTTC. Its translation is CASSFTGNGYTF.

This clonotype was detected ten times or more. The gene calls are TRBV9 and TRBJ2-1; D is undetermined. V lost 4 bases, J lost 9 bases, and 14 bases lay in between. The CDR3 contains 13 residues. Germline values: CDR1 SGDLS, CDR2 YYNGEE. The CDR3 DNA sequence: TGTGCCAGCAGCCCCAACCCCAGTGTTGAGCAGTTCTTC. It codes for CASSPNPSVEQFF.

The chain carries TRBV2 and TRBJ1-2, with 9 bases lining up with TRBD1. The J segment lost 8 bases and the V segment lost 6 bases, leaving 7 bases of the junction unmatched. From germline, CDR1 is SNHLY and CDR2 FYNNEI. The CDR3 covers 13 residues. CDR3 amino acids: CASSSRQGEGYTF. CDR3 bases: TGTGCCAGCAGCTCTCGACAGGGGGAAGGCTACACCTTC.

This chain joins TRBV12-5 and TRBJ1-1, with D uncertain. The CDR3 covers 13 residues. Trimming took 7 bases from V and 0 from J, leaving 9 bases between them. Germline CDR1 is LGHNT and CDR2 is FRNRAP. The chain's CDR3 is CASALTLNTEAFF. DNA for the CDR3: TGTGCTAGTGCCTTGACACTGAACACTGAAGCTTTCTTT.

This chain uses TRBV2 with TRBJ2-3, with 8 bases aligning to TRBD1. The CDR3 is 15 amino acids. CDR1 is SNHLY and CDR2 is FYNNEI in the germline V gene. The junction had 8 bases not matched to a gene; V was cut back by 5 bases and J by 4 bases. CDR3 sequence reads: CASSWDRSAADTQYF. In nucleotides, the CDR3 is TGTGCCAGCAGTTGGGACAGGTCGGCCGCAGATACGCAGTATTTT.

This clonotype was detected a few times. V usage is TRBV7-8 and J usage is TRBJ2-1; D remains ambiguous. Trimming took off 4 bases at V and 9 bases at J, with 13 bases between the two ends. This CDR3 comprises 13 residues. CDR1 is SGHVS and CDR2 is FQNEAQ in the germline V gene. CDR3 protein: CASSSTAVGEQFF. The CDR3, as DNA: TGTGCCAGCAGCTCAACGGCGGTTGGTGAGCAGTTCTTC.

This chain joins TRBV6-2 or TRBV6-3 and TRBJ1-6; TRBD1 aligns across 9 bases. This CDR3 spans 14 amino acids. Trimming took 5 bases from V and 7 from J; bases not matched to a gene: 3. Germline loops: CDR1 MNHEY, CDR2 SVGEGT. The CDR3 DNA follows: TGTGCCAGCAGTATCGACAGGGGGAATTCACCCCTCCACTTT. Its protein is CASSIDRGNSPLHF.

This chain joins TRBV12-3 or TRBV12-4 and TRBJ1-5; 7 nucleotides line up with TRBD1. This CDR3 region has 15 residues. V lost 4 bases, J lost 4 bases, and 7 bases stayed unmatched. Here the CDR3 DNA reads TGTGCCAGCAGTTGGGGGACAGCCCAAAATCAGCCCCAGCATTTT. Translation: CASSWGTAQNQPQHF.

The count of this clonotype is one. The chain is built from TRBV7-9 and TRBJ1-1; unclear D gene. From germline, CDR1 is SEHNR and CDR2 FQNEAQ (reference sequence). CDR3 length: 15 amino acids. The V and J ends lost 1 base and 0 bases respectively, with 9 bases between them. The CDR3: CASSLGPAMNTEAFF. As DNA, the CDR3 is TGTGCCAGCAGCTTAGGTCCAGCCATGAACACTGAAGCTTTCTTT.

This clonotype came up a few times. J is TRBJ2-2 and V is TRBV11-2, with D tentatively TRBD2 (6 bases). From germline, CDR1 is SGHAT and CDR2 FQNNGV. CDR3 length equals 16 residues. Deletions cut 3 bases from V and 6 bases from J, with 17 bases between. The CDR3 nucleotides are TGTGCCAGCAGCTTTAGCGGCGGAGGGCCTCCCGGGGAGCTGTTTTTT. Protein: CASSFSGGGPPGELFF. Based on the CDR3 plus reference TRBV11-2 and TRBJ2-2, the full variable domain is EAGVAQSPRYKIIEKRQSVAFWCNPISGHATLYWYQQILGQGPKLLIQFQNNGVVDDSQLPKDRFSAERLKGVDSTLKIQPAKLEDSAVYLCASSFSGGGPPGELFFGEGSRLTVL.

V is TRBV11-2 and J is TRBJ2-5, with 8 positions matching TRBD1. Per the germline V gene, CDR1 is SGHAT and CDR2 is FQNNGV. Trimming took 6 bases from V and 4 from J; bases not matched to a gene: 10. The CDR3 totals 15 residues. CDR3 residues: CASRKLTGVLETQYF. CDR3 nucleotides: TGTGCCAGCAGGAAACTGACAGGGGTCCTAGAGACCCAGTACTTC. Full variable domain (remainder filled in from reference TRBV11-2 and TRBJ2-5): EAGVAQSPRYKIIEKRQSVAFWCNPISGHATLYWYQQILGQGPKLLIQFQNNGVVDDSQLPKDRFSAERLKGVDSTLKIQPAKLEDSAVYLCASRKLTGVLETQYFGPGTRLLVL.

This clonotype turned up a few times. This chain joins TRBV6-6 and TRBJ1-5; no firm D call. Germline CDR1 and CDR2: MNHNY and SVGAGI (reference sequence). The CDR3 covers 12 residues. V lost 5 bases, J lost 2 bases, and 4 bases lay in between. The CDR3 reads CASSVGNQPQHF. Written as DNA, the CDR3 is TGTGCCAGCAGTGTCGGCAATCAGCCCCAGCATTTT.

This clonotype has only a few counts. This chain uses TRBV27 with TRBJ2-7; D remains ambiguous. Trimming cost V 6 bases and J 3 bases, with 12 bases left between them. This CDR3 spans 13 amino acids. Germline V gene lookup returns CDR1 MNHEY and CDR2 SMNVEV (reference sequence). The CDR3 bases are TGTGCCAGCAGCTCCTTGGATAACTACGAGCAGTACTTC. Its translation is CASSSLDNYEQYF.

The chain couples TRBV6-5 to TRBJ1-1; TRBD1 aligns across 7 bases. Germline V gives CDR1 MNHEY, CDR2 SVGAGI. This CDR3 comprises 15 residues. V dropped 2 bases and J dropped 1; count of bases not matched to a gene: 4. The DNA of the CDR3 is TGTGCCAGCAGTTACCAGCGACAGGGGAACACTGAAGCTTTCTTT. This sequence encodes CASSYQRQGNTEAFF.

Here the CDR3 DNA reads TGTGCCACCAGTGATTACCTCGGGAGACAAGAGACCCAGTACTTC. This encodes CATSDYLGRQETQYF. The chain uses TRBV24-1 and TRBJ2-5; a weak D match, TRBD2 (6 bases). Trimming removed 2 bases at V and 2 bases at J, with 11 bases between. CDR1 is KGHDR, CDR2 SFDVKD, per germline. The CDR3 totals 15 residues.

The rearrangement uses TRBV19 and TRBJ1-1, with 8 bases lining up with TRBD1. J lost 4 bases, V lost 8 bases, and 6 bases had no gene match. CDR1 LNHDA and CDR2 SQIVND come from the germline V gene (reference sequence). The CDR3 runs 13 residues. CDR3: CASLRGRGTEAFF. CDR3 in DNA: TGTGCCAGTCTCAGGGGGCGAGGCACTGAAGCTTTCTTT.

V gene TRBV18 combines with J gene TRBJ2-7; D gene ambiguous. Trimming removed 0 bases at V and 2 bases at J, with 17 bases between. The CDR3 spans 17 residues. Germline CDR1 and CDR2: KGHSH and LQKENI. The CDR3 here is CASSPPVGSFAPYEQYF. The CDR3 bases are TGTGCCAGCTCACCACCGGTTGGCAGCTTCGCTCCCTACGAGCAGTACTTC.

The chain has TRBV7-9 and TRBJ2-1; unclear D gene. V was shortened by 3 bases and J by 6 bases, with 18 bases between the two germline ends. Germline lookup yields CDR1 SEHNR and CDR2 FQNEAQ (reference sequence). The CDR3 runs 16 residues. The CDR3 DNA is TGTGCCAGCAGCTTTCCCCCGCAGGAATTTACCAATGAGCAGTTCTTC. The encoded protein is CASSFPPQEFTNEQFF.

This clonotype turned up a few times. The J gene is TRBJ2-7, the V gene TRBV5-5; D may match TRBD1 or TRBD2 (5 bases each). Trimming shortened V by 1 base and J by 0 bases, and 11 bases separated the two germline ends. Germline-derived CDR1 and CDR2 are SGHKS and YYEKEE (reference sequence). This CDR3 has 15 amino acids. The CDR3 is CASSLSAGSSYEQYF. The DNA of the CDR3 is TGTGCCAGCAGCTTGTCTGCAGGGAGCTCCTACGAGCAGTACTTC.

The chain joins TRBV7-9 to TRBJ2-5; D tentatively reads TRBD1 or TRBD2 (5 bases each). CDR3 length: 16 amino acids. The ends were cut back, 5 bases at V and 1 base at J, with 17 bases in the middle. The germline gives CDR1 SEHNR, CDR2 FQNEAQ (reference sequence). In DNA form, the CDR3 reads TGTGCCAGCAGCCCCGGGACCAGGATGGTCCAAGAGACCCAGTACTTC. Its translation: CASSPGTRMVQETQYF.

In its sample, this clonotype was seen a few times. This rearrangement joins TRBV3-1 to TRBJ2-7, with D possibly called TRBD1 or TRBD2 (5 bases each). The CDR3 extends over 12 amino acids. Germline CDR1 is LGHDT and CDR2 is YNNKEL (reference sequence). Trimming took off 7 bases at V and 4 bases at J, with 11 bases between the two ends. The CDR3: CASTQGDYEQYF. The CDR3 coding sequence is TGTGCCAGCACCCAGGGAGATTACGAGCAGTACTTC.

In this sample, this clonotype turned up many times. The chain has TRBV7-2 and TRBJ2-5; 8 bases fit TRBD1. The ends lost 0 bases at V and 5 bases at J; junction bases unmatched: 5. Germline values: CDR1 SGHTA, CDR2 FQGNSA. This CDR3 has 15 amino acids. The CDR3 DNA sequence: TGTGCCAGCAGCTTAGCACCCACAGGGGGGGAGACCCAGTACTTC. This gives the protein CASSLAPTGGETQYF.

This rearrangement joins TRBV15 to TRBJ2-2, with D possibly TRBD2 on 5 matching bases. The germline V and J ends were trimmed by 0 bases and 4 bases, with 15 bases remaining between them. The CDR3 totals 17 residues. From germline, CDR1 is LNHNV and CDR2 YYDKDF (reference sequence). The CDR3 region is CATSRDPGVWGTGELFF. The CDR3 DNA follows: TGTGCCACCAGCAGAGATCCCGGGGTTTGGGGCACCGGGGAGCTGTTTTTT.

This clonotype appeared a few times. V gene TRBV5-6 combines with J gene TRBJ2-1, with 8 nucleotides matching TRBD1. The germline V gene has CDR1 SGHDT and CDR2 YYEEEE. This CDR3 has 13 residues. V lost 4 bases, J lost 13 bases, and 10 bases stayed unmatched. Here the CDR3 reads CASSLPGQGQQFF. CDR3 in DNA: TGTGCCAGCAGCCTACCCGGACAGGGTCAACAGTTCTTC.

As for this clonotype: The junction and the germline gene differ at one end; a read error may be behind it. This chain's CDR3 is CSVQGSGSYEKYF. The CDR3 DNA reads as TGCAGCGTCCAGGGATCAGGGTCCTACGAGAAGTACTTC. This chain connects TRBV29-1 to TRBJ2-7, with a possible D match to TRBD1 (5 bases). The CDR3 contains 13 residues. Germline CDR1 reads SQVTM; CDR2 reads ANQGSEA.

This clonotype has more than one count but fewer than ten. The rearrangement uses TRBV29-1 and TRBJ2-5, with D hard to call. V shed 4 bases and J shed 5 bases, with 20 bases lying between them. The germline CDR1 and CDR2 sequences are SQVTM and ANQGSEA. This CDR3 comprises 15 residues. Here the CDR3 DNA reads TGCAGCGTTGCCCAGCCAGGTGATTTCGGGGAGACCCAGTACTTC. Amino acids: CSVAQPGDFGETQYF.

This clonotype has more than one count but fewer than ten. V usage is TRBV12-3 or TRBV12-4 and J usage is TRBJ2-1; D might be TRBD1 (6 bases). V dropped 3 bases and J dropped 10 bases, with 19 bases sitting between them. The CDR3 is 15 amino acids. The CDR3 spells CASSFVETPGEEQFF. The CDR3 DNA sequence: TGTGCCAGCAGTTTTGTCGAGACCCCAGGGGAGGAGCAGTTCTTC.